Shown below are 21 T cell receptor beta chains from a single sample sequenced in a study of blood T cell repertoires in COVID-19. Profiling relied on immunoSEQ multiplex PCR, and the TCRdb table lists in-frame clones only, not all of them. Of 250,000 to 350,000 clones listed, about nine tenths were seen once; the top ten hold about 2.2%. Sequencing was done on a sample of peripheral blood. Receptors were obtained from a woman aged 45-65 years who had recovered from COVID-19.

In DNA form, the CDR3 reads TGTGCCAGCAGCCAGGGTGAAGGCGGGGAGCTGTTTTTT. Translation: CASSQGEGGELFF. The chain couples TRBV6-5 to TRBJ2-2; a possible D gene is TRBD1 (5 bases). Germline lookup yields CDR1 MNHEY and CDR2 SVGAGI. V was clipped by 6 bases and J by 7 bases, with 12 bases between them. The CDR3 length is 13 residues.

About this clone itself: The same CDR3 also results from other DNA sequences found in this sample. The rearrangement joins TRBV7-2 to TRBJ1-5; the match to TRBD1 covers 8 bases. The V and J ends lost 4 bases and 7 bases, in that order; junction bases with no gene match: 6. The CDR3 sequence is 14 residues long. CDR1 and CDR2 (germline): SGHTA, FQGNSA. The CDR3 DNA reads TGTGCCAGCAGCTCTCAGGGGGCGCGCCAGCCCCAGCATTTT. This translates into CASSSQGARQPQHF.

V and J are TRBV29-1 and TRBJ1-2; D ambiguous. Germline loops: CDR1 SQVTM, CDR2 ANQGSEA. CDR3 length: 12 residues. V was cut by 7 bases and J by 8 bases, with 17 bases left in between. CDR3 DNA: TGCAGCGCCTCAACCGGTGCGGGAGGCTACACCTTC. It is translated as CSASTGAGGYTF. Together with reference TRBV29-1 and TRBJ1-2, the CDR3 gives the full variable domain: SAVISQKPSRDICQRGTSLTIQCQVDSQVTMMFWYRQQPGQSLTLIATANQGSEATYESGFVIDKFPISRPNLTFSTLTVSNMSPEDSSIYLCSASTGAGGYTFGSGTRLTVV.

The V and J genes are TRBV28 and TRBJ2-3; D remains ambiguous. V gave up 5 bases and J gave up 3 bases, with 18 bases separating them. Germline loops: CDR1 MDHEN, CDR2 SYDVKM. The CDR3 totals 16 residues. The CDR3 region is CASSPTSVGRTDTQYF. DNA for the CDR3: TGTGCCAGCAGTCCCACCTCGGTCGGTCGGACAGATACGCAGTATTTT.

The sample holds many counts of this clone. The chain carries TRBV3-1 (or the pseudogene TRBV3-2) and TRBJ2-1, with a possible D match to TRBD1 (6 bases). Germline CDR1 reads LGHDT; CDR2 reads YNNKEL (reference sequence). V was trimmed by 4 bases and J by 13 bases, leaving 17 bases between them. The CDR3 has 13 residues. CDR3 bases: TGTGCCAGCAGCCCCAGTCACAGGGAGTTTCAGTTCTTC. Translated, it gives CASSPSHREFQFF.

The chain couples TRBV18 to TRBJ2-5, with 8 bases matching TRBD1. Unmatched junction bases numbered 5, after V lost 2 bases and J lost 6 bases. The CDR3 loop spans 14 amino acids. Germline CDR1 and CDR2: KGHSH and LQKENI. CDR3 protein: CASSPGQGMKTQYF. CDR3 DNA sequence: TGTGCCAGCTCACCAGGACAGGGCATGAAGACCCAGTACTTC.

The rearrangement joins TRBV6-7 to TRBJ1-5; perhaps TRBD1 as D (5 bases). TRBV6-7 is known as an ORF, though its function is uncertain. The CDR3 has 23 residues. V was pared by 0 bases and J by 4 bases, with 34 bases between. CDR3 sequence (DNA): TGTGCCAGCAGTTACTCGATTGTTTTATTCGGTGGGACTTCCGGAGACTCTAATCAGCCCCAGCATTTT. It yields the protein CASSYSIVLFGGTSGDSNQPQHF.

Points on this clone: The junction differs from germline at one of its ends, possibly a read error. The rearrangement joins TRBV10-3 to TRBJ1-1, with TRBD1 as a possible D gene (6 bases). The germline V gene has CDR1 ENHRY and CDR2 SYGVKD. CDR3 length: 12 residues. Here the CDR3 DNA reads TGTGCCACCAGTTCAGACAGGTTGTATGCTTTCTTT. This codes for CATSSDRLYAFF.

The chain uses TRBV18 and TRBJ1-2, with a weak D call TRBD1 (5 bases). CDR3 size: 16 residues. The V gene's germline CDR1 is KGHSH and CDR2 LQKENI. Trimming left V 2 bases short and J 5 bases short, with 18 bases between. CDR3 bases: TGTGCCAGCTCACCATCTAGGGGACGGGGGGAATATGGCTACACCTTC. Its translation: CASSPSRGRGEYGYTF.

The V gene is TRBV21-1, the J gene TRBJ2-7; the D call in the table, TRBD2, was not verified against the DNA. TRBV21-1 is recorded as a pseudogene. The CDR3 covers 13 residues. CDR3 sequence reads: CASSKIKELEQYF. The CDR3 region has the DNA TGTGCCAGCAGCAAAATCAAAGAGCTCGAGCAGTACTTC.

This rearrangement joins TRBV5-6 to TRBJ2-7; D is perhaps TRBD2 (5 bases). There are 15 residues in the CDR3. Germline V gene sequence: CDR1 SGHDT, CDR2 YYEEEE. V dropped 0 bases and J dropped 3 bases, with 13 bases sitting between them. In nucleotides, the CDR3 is TGTGCCAGCAGCTTGGCCCCGGGGTCCCACTACGAGCAGTACTTC. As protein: CASSLAPGSHYEQYF.

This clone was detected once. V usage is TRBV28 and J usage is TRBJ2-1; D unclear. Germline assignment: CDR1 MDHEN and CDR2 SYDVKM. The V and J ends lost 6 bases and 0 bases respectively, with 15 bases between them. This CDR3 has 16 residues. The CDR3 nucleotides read TGTGCCAGCAGCACCTCGACTGCGAGCTCCTACAATGAGCAGTTCTTC. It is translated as CASSTSTASSYNEQFF. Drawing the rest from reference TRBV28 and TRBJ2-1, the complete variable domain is DVKVTQSSRYLVKRTGEKVFLECVQDMDHENMFWYRQDPGLGLRLIYFSYDVKMKEKGDIPEGYSVSREKKERFSLILESASTNQTSMYLCASSTSTASSYNEQFFGPGTRLTVL.

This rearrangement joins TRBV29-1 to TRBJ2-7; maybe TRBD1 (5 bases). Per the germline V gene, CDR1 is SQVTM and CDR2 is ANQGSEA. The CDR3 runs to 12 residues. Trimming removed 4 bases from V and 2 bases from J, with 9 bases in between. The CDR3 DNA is TGCAGCGTTGTTCAGGGCACCTACGAGCAGTACTTC. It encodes CSVVQGTYEQYF.

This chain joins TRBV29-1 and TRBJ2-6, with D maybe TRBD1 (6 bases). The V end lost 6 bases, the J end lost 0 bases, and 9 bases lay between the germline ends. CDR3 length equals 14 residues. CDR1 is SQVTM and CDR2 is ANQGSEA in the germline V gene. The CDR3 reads CSVADSSGANVLTF. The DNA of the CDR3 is TGCAGCGTAGCGGACAGCTCTGGGGCCAACGTCCTGACTTTC.

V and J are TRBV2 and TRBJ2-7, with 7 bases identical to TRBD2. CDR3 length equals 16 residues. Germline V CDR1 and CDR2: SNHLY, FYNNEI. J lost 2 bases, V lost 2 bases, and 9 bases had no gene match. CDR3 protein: CASSEKGGGRAYEQYF. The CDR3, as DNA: TGTGCCAGCAGTGAAAAGGGCGGGGGACGAGCCTACGAGCAGTACTTC.

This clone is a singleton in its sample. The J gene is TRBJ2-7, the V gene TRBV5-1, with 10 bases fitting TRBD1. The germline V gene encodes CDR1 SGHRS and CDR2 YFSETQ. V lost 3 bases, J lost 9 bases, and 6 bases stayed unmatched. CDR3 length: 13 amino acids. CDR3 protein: CASSSGTGVGQYF. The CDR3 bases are TGCGCCAGCAGCTCTGGGACAGGGGTGGGGCAGTACTTC.

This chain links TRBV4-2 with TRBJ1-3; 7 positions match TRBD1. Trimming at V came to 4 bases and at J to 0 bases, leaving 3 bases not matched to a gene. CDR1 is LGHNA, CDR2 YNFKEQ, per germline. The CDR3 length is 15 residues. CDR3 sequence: CASSPQGSSGNTIYF. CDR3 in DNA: TGTGCCAGCAGCCCACAGGGGAGCTCTGGAAACACCATATATTTT.

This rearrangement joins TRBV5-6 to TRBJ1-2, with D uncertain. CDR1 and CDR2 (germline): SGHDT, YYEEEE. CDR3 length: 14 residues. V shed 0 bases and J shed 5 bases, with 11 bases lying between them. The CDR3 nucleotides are TGTGCCAGCAGCTTGGGGCAGGCCCTTTATGGCTACACCTTC. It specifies CASSLGQALYGYTF.

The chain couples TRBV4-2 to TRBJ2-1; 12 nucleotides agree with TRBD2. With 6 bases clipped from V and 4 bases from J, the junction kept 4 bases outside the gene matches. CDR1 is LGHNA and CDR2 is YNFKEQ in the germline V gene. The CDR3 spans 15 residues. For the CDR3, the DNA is TGTGCCAGCAGTCAGACTAGCGGGAGTTACAATGAGCAGTTCTTC. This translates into CASSQTSGSYNEQFF.

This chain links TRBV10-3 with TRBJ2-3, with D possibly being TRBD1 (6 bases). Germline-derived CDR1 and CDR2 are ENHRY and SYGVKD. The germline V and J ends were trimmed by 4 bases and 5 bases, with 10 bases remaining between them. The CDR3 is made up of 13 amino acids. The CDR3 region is CAISGQGIDTQYF. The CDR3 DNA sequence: TGTGCCATCAGTGGGCAGGGGATAGATACGCAGTATTTT.

The CDR3 loop is CASSQGVTYNEQFF. In nucleotides, the CDR3 is TGTGCCAGTTCCCAGGGGGTAACTTACAATGAGCAGTTCTTC. The chain combines TRBV19 with TRBJ2-1, with 7 bases lining up with TRBD1. Germline V CDR1 and CDR2: LNHDA, SQIVND (reference sequence). The CDR3 spans 14 residues. The J segment lost 4 bases and the V segment lost 8 bases, leaving 8 bases of the junction unmatched.